This TCR beta chain derives from a study of control samples from healthy donors and cancer patients (dated by TCRdb to about 2020). The germline V gene gives CDR1 as MDHEN and CDR2 as SYDVKM. Relative to germline, V is missing 1 base and J is missing 2 bases, with 6 bases of the junction outside any gene match. Taken from cysteine to phenylalanine, the CDR3 has 16 residues. Just CDR3 DNA is preserved here, 48 bases in frame from base 1. As for this clone: It lacks a known antigen. Qualities for individual bases were not recorded, and no much larger clone is one base off.

The library was built by means of the immunoSEQ multiplex PCR assay. In its TCRdb copy, this immuneACCESS table keeps in-frame sequences only and misses some clones. Where compared with another copy, unresolved V genes explain less than half of these, and the others have no known cause. The sample yields about 84,000 clones; 80% to 90% were counted once. The top ten constitute more than 9% of the sample. The source of this sequence is a man between 60 and 70 years old with head and neck cancer. The sequenced sample consisted of PBMCs. The chain was built from TRBV28 and TRBJ1-1; TRBD1 agrees with 8 junctional bases. The CDR3 reads as follows: CASSLFPGTGNTEAFF. The nucleotide sequence is given as TGTGCCAGCAGTTTATTCCCCGGGACAGGAAACACTGAAGCTTTCTTT.